This T cell receptor (beta chain) was sequenced in a study of T cell repertoires in cytomegalovirus infection. Turning to the study itself: The authors used CMV epitopes that were HLA-C-restricted (recently identified) and HLA-B-restricted (well studied). Both CMV infection and a matching HLA type were indicated by public TCR beta signatures. General study results and limits: The response measured ex vivo was dominated by TCR beta clonotypes (HLA-C-restricted and CMV-specific). Cumulated frequencies of public TCR beta families served to identify carriers of CMV plus the relevant HLA.

The length of the CDR3 is 15 residues. Germline values: CDR1 SEHNR, CDR2 FQNEAQ (reference sequence). After removal of 5 bases from V and 2 bases from J, the junction contained 6 bases not matched to a gene. TCRdb called the reads again in MiXCR, with one record for every CDR3 protein. The repertoire holds about a million distinct CDR3 sequences, with around a third as singletons. Details on this clonotype: The antigen is undetermined.

The chain links TRBV7-9 to TRBJ2-3, with TRBD2 matching over 8 bases. The TCR sequence derives from a human donor in good health (CMV status not recorded). Some clones in this sample may be carry-over from other donors' samples. The sample consisted of cultured CD8+ T cells from PBMCs, taken from culture after CMV antigen stimulation. The CDR3 DNA reads as TGTGCCAGCAGCCCCCCGGGGGGGGTCACAGATACGCAGTATTTT. Translation: CASSPPGGVTDTQYF. The full variable domain, rest sourced from reference TRBV7-9 and TRBJ2-3, is DTGVSQNPRHKITKRGQNVTFRCDPISEHNRLYWYRQTLGQGPEFLTYFQNEAQLEKSRLLSDRFSAERPKGSFSTLEIQRTEQGDSAMYLCASSPPGGVTDTQYFGPGTRLTVL.